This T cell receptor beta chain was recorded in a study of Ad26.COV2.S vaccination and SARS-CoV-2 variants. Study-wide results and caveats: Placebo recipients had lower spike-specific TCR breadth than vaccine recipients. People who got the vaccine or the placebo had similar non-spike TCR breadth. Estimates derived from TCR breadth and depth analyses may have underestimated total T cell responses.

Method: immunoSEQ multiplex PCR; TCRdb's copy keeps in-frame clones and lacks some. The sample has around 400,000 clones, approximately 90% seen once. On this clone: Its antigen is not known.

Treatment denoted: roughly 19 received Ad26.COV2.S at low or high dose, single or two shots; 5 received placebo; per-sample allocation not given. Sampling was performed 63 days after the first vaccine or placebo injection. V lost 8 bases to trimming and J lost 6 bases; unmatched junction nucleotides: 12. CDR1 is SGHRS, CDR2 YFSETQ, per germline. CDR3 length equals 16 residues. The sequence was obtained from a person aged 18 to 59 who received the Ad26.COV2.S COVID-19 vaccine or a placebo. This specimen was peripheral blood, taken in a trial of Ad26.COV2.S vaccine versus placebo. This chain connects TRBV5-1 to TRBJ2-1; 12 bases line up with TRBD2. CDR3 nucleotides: TGCGCCAGTGTGGCTAGCGGGAGGGCCGCGACCAATGAGCAGTTCTTC. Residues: CASVASGRAATNEQFF.